A single sample gave rise to the 7 T cell receptor beta chains below, sequenced in a study of identical twins. Each CDR3 protein gets one entry after TCRdb re-called the 5' RACE reads with MiXCR. The sample gives approximately 230,000 distinct CDR3 sequences, under 8.5% of which show up once; about 15% is in the top ten. These sequences were also reported in another study, on T cells expressing NK-cell markers.

The sequencing input was CD8+ T cells sorted from blood. The receptors come from a woman under 30 in good health.

The sample holds one count of this clonotype. V and J are TRBV20-1 and TRBJ2-3, with 16 bases fitting TRBD2. Germline lookup yields CDR1 DFQATT and CDR2 SNEGSKA (reference sequence). J gave up 6 bases and V 5 bases, and 11 bases lay outside the gene matches. The CDR3 covers 17 residues. CDR3 amino acids: CSAVIGTSGRAEDTQYF. CDR3 in DNA: TGCAGTGCTGTAATCGGGACTAGCGGGAGGGCCGAGGATACGCAGTATTTT.

This clonotype was seen a few times. One end of the junction varies from germline; a read error may be responsible. V and J are TRBV7-7 and TRBJ2-3; 7 bases map to TRBD1. The CDR3 consists of 14 residues. Germline loops: CDR1 SSHAT, CDR2 FNYEAQ (reference sequence). The CDR3 region has the DNA TGTGCTAGCAGCCCCGGGACAGACGCAGATACGCAGTATTTT. This codes for CASSPGTDADTQYF. Variable domain in full (rest from reference TRBV7-7 and TRBJ2-3): GAGVSQSPRYKVTKRGQDVTLRCDPISSHATLYWYQQALGQGPEFLTYFNYEAQPDKSGLPSDRFSAERPEGSISTLTIQRTEQRDSAMYRCASSPGTDADTQYFGPGTRLTVL.

This rearrangement joins TRBV20-1 to TRBJ2-3; 9 bases are shared with TRBD2. Germline lookup yields CDR1 DFQATT and CDR2 SNEGSKA (reference sequence). Trimming removed 5 bases from V and 4 bases from J; junction bases left unmatched: 10. CDR3 length: 15 residues. The DNA for the CDR3 is TGCAGTGCTGGACCGCGGGGGGGGTACTCAGATACGCAGTATTTT. It translates to CSAGPRGGYSDTQYF.

This clonotype was counted between two and nine times. The chain recombines TRBV4-1 with TRBJ2-7; TRBD2 matches 12 bases. The V segment lost 3 bases and the J segment 4 bases; nucleotides outside the gene matches: 7. CDR1 is MGHRA, CDR2 YSYEKL, per germline. The CDR3 length is 16 residues. In DNA, the CDR3 is TGCGCCAGCAGCCATGGACTAGCGGGATTGTCATACGAGCAGTACTTC. Amino acid sequence: CASSHGLAGLSYEQYF.

In its sample, this clonotype was seen many times. The V and J genes are TRBV12-3 or TRBV12-4 and TRBJ2-7; TRBD2 aligns across 7 bases. The trim removed 3 bases at V and 9 bases at J, leaving 8 bases unmatched. The CDR3 extends over 13 amino acids. CDR3 sequence (DNA): TGTGCCAGCAGTTTCTCCGGGGGGTGGAGGCAGTACTTC. Translation: CASSFSGGWRQYF.

This clonotype was found many times. The rearrangement joins TRBV4-2 to TRBJ2-1; 10 bases match TRBD2. Germline V lookup: CDR1 LGHNA, CDR2 YNFKEQ. This CDR3 region has 18 residues. Trimming cost V 1 base and J 10 bases; bases outside gene matches: 16. CDR3 in DNA: TGTGCCAGCAGCCAAGGAGGAGCACTAGCGGGACCTTTTCTAGAGCAGTTCTTC. Translating it yields CASSQGGALAGPFLEQFF.

This clonotype was seen only a few times. The V call is TRBV11-2, the J call TRBJ1-2; 7 bases line up with TRBD1. J lost 1 base, V lost 1 base, and 21 bases had no gene match. This CDR3 contains 21 residues. Germline V CDR1 and CDR2: SGHAT, FQNNGV. The CDR3 DNA sequence: TGTGCCAGCAGCTTAGTGGGGATGGGAGGGGGCTCACTCCTGAATAACTATGGCTACACCTTC. Residues: CASSLVGMGGGSLLNNYGYTF.